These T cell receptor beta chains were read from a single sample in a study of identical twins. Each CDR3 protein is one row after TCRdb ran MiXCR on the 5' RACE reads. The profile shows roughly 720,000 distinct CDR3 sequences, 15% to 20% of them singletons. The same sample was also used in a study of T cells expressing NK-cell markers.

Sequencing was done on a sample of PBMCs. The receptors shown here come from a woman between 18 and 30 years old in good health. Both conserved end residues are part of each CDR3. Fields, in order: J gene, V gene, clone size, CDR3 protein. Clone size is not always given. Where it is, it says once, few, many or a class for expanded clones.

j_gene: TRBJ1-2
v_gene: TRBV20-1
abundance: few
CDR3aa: CSAGDRGPNYGYTF

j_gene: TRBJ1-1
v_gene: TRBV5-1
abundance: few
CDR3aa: CASSPGVSGTEAFF

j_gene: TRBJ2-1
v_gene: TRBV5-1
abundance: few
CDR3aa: CASSLGQGYFDEQFF

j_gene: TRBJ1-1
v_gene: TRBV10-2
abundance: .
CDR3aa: CASSQIGGATEAFF

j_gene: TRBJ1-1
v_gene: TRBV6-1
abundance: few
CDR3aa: CASWDRPGTEAFF

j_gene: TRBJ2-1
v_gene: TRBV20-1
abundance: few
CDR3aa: CSASADSQPNNEQFF

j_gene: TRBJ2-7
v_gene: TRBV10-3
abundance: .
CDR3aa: CAISEVLSSYEQYF

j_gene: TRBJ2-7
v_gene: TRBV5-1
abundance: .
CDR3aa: CASSLGLTGSYEQYF

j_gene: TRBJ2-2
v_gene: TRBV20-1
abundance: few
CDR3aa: CSARGLAENTGELFF

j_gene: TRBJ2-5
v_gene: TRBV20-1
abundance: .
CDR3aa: CSARGQLETQYF

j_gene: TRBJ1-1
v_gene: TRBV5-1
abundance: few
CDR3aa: CASSAGQSTEAFF

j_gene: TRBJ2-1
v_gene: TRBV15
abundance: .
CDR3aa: CATSRVKGQAHNEQFF

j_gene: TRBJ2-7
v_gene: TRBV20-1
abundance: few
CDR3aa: CSAGRDSEQYF

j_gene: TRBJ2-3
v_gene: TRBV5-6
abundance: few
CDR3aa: CASSLRLAGGPGDTQYF

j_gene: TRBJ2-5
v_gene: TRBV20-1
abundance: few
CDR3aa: CSASRSETQYF

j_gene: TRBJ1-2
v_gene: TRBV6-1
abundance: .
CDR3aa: CASSRYTSATGYTF

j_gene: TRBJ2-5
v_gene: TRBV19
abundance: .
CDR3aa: CASSLREAETQYF

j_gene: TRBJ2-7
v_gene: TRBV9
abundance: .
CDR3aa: CASSVAAEPYEQYF

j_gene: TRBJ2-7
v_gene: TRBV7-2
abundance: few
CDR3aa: CASSSPGGGRTAYEQYF

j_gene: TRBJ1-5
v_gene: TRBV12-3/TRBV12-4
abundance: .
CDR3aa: CASSGQSNQPQHF

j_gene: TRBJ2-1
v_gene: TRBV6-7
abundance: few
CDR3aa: CAPGGGPSYNEQFF

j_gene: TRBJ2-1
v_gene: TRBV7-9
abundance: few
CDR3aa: CASSLAGDFHNEQFF

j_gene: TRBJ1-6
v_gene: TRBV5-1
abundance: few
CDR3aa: CASSLRGRGSSPLHF

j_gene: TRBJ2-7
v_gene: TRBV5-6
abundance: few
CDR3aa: CASSLSGGKRQYF

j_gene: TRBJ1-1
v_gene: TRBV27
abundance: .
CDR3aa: CASPIQGAVNTEAFF

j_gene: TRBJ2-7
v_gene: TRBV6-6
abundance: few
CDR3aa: CASSYSAGYEQYF

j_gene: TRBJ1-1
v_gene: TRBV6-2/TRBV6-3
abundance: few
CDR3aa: CASRSIAEAFF

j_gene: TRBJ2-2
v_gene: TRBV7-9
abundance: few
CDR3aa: CASSSAGGSATGELFF

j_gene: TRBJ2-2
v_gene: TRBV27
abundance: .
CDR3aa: CASSLSTVFFTGELFF

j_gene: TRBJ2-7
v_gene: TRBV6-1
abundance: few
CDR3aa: CASSQADPRYEQYF

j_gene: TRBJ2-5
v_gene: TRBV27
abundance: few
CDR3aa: CASSLAGAHRQETQYF